Each of the 24 T cell receptor beta chains below was sequenced from the same sample in a study of T cell repertoires in cytomegalovirus infection. For these receptors, no antigen is known. One entry per CDR3 protein, called by TCRdb with MiXCR from the reads. The profile shows tens of thousands of distinct CDR3 sequences, more than 20% of them singletons. The source was CD8+ T cells from cultured PBMCs, collected from culture after CMV antigen stimulation. These receptors were taken from a human donor in good health (CMV status not recorded). Some clones in this sample may be carry-over from other donors' samples.

This clonotype was found many times. The rearrangement joins TRBV6-2 or TRBV6-3 to TRBJ2-7; 8 nucleotides line up with TRBD1. Germline CDR1 is MNHEY and CDR2 is SVGEGT. The CDR3 is 15 residues long. The V segment lost 5 bases and the J segment 4 bases; nucleotides outside the gene matches: 10. The CDR3 loop is CASSLIRGRSYEQYF. CDR3 bases: TGTGCCAGCAGTCTTATCAGGGGGCGATCTTACGAGCAGTACTTC.

V is TRBV12-3 or TRBV12-4 and J is TRBJ2-1; 10 bases are shared with TRBD2. V lost 6 bases, J lost 4 bases, and 6 bases stayed unmatched. The CDR3 runs 15 residues. Here the CDR3 reads CASRAGTSAYNEQFF. CDR3 DNA: TGTGCCAGCAGGGCTGGGACTAGCGCTTACAATGAGCAGTTCTTC.

There are a few counts of this clonotype. The chain joins TRBV6-2 or TRBV6-3 to TRBJ1-5; the D gene is possibly TRBD1 (6 bases). V was cut by 2 bases and J by 5 bases, with 22 bases left in between. CDR3 length: 18 residues. Germline CDR1 is MNHEY and CDR2 is SVGEGT. This CDR3 is CASSYHSEGQDSHQPQHF. Here the CDR3 DNA reads TGTGCCAGCAGTTACCACTCGGAGGGTCAGGACAGCCATCAGCCCCAGCATTTT.

This clonotype came up many times. The chain joins TRBV7-9 to TRBJ2-1; no reliable D call. The CDR3 has 13 amino acids. Germline V gene data show CDR1 as SEHNR and CDR2 as FQNEAQ (reference sequence). V was shortened by 5 bases and J by 6 bases, with 11 bases between the two germline ends. The CDR3 loop reads CASSPTAGNEQFF. CDR3 nucleotide sequence: TGTGCCAGCAGCCCAACGGCTGGCAATGAGCAGTTCTTC. Based on the CDR3 plus reference TRBV7-9 and TRBJ2-1, the full variable domain is DTGVSQNPRHKITKRGQNVTFRCDPISEHNRLYWYRQTLGQGPEFLTYFQNEAQLEKSRLLSDRFSAERPKGSFSTLEIQRTEQGDSAMYLCASSPTAGNEQFFGPGTRLTVL.

The V and J genes are TRBV29-1 and TRBJ2-1; 8 nucleotides align to TRBD2. The CDR3 is 15 amino acids. V lost 1 base to trimming and J lost 1 base; unmatched junction nucleotides: 3. Germline CDR1 and CDR2: SQVTM and ANQGSEA. The CDR3 coding sequence is TGCAGCGTTGAAGGTCAGCGGGAGTCCTACAATGAGCAGTTCTTC. Amino acid sequence: CSVEGQRESYNEQFF.

There are many counts of this clonotype. The rearrangement uses TRBV12-3 or TRBV12-4 and TRBJ2-1, with 7 bases identical to TRBD2. V shed 2 bases and J 4 bases; nucleotides not matched to a gene: 14. The CDR3 length is 18 residues. CDR3 sequence: CASSLIYGGRNPYNEQFF. CDR3 nucleotide sequence: TGTGCCAGCAGTTTAATTTACGGGGGGAGGAATCCGTACAATGAGCAGTTCTTC.

This clonotype has ten or more counts. This chain uses TRBV7-2 with TRBJ2-1, with 15 bases that match TRBD2. This CDR3 has 15 amino acids. CDR1 is SGHTA and CDR2 is FQGNSA in the germline V gene. Unmatched junction bases numbered 2, after V lost 5 bases and J lost 6 bases. This chain's CDR3 is CASSRTSGRANEQFF. CDR3 coding DNA: TGTGCCAGCAGCCGGACTAGCGGGAGGGCCAATGAGCAGTTCTTC.

This clonotype was seen repeatedly, ten times or more. The V and J genes are TRBV7-6 and TRBJ2-5, with 8 bases identical to TRBD2. CDR1 and CDR2 (germline): SGHVS, FNYEAQ. This CDR3 is built from 18 residues. V was pared by 3 bases and J by 1 base, with 13 bases of the junction left unmatched. CDR3 nucleotide sequence: TGTGCCAGCAGCTTTTGGTCCGGGAGGGCCGACCTCCAAGAGACCCAGTACTTC. This translates into CASSFWSGRADLQETQYF.

This clonotype was detected many times. The J gene is TRBJ2-5, the V gene TRBV7-6; TRBD2 agrees at 9 bases. CDR1 SGHVS and CDR2 FNYEAQ come from the germline V gene. The V and J ends lost 3 bases and 2 bases, in that order; junction bases with no gene match: 4. This CDR3 is 15 amino acids long. This chain's CDR3 is CASSFSGSRQETQYF. The DNA for the CDR3 is TGTGCCAGCAGCTTTAGCGGGAGCCGTCAAGAGACCCAGTACTTC.

This clonotype was counted many times. The chain couples TRBV12-3 or TRBV12-4 to TRBJ2-6; D might be TRBD1 or TRBD2, each matching 5 bases. With 5 bases removed from V and 8 bases from J, the gap between germline ends came to 13 bases. There are 14 residues in the CDR3. CDR3 protein: CASSESGGSNVLTF. The CDR3 region has the DNA TGTGCCAGCAGTGAAAGTGGGGGTTCCAACGTCCTGACTTTC.

V gene TRBV28 combines with J gene TRBJ2-7; D is tentatively TRBD1 or TRBD2 (5 bases each). Trimming cost V 4 bases and J 7 bases, with 14 bases left between them. Germline V gene lookup returns CDR1 MDHEN and CDR2 SYDVKM. The CDR3 is made up of 13 amino acids. CDR3 nucleotides: TGTGCCAGCAGTTCCGGGACGGGGATGGAGCAGTACTTC. It codes for CASSSGTGMEQYF.

The count of this clonotype is one. A read error may explain this, as a much larger clone is one base away. The chain couples TRBV27 to TRBJ2-3, with 8 bases identical to TRBD2. V was clipped by 5 bases and J by 3 bases; unmatched bases: 4. CDR3 length equals 14 residues. Germline CDR1 MNHEY, CDR2 SMNVEV (reference sequence). As DNA, the CDR3 is TGTGCCAGCAGTCGAGGACTAGCAACAGATACGCAGTATTTT. Translating gives CASSRGLATDTQYF.

The chain carries TRBV18 and TRBJ1-5; a possible D gene is TRBD1 (5 bases). CDR3 size: 13 residues. The V gene lost 2 bases and the J gene lost 6 bases, with 8 bases spanning the gap. Looked up from germline, CDR1 is KGHSH and CDR2 is LQKENI. The CDR3 region is CASSPGRAQPQHF. Here the CDR3 DNA reads TGTGCCAGCTCACCAGGCAGGGCTCAGCCCCAGCATTTT.

The chain carries TRBV7-2 and TRBJ2-1, with 8 nucleotides matching TRBD2. Per germline, CDR1 SGHTA and CDR2 FQGNSA. The J segment lost 7 bases and the V segment lost 3 bases, leaving 11 bases of the junction unmatched. The CDR3 runs 16 residues. This CDR3 reads CASSLGGAGGQNEQFF. CDR3 DNA: TGTGCCAGCAGCTTGGGAGGGGCGGGAGGCCAAAATGAGCAGTTCTTC. The full variable domain, with the rest looked up from reference TRBV7-2 and TRBJ2-1, is GAGVSQSPSNKVTEKGKDVELRCDPISGHTALYWYRQSLGQGLEFLIYFQGNSAPDKSGLPSDRFSAERTGGSVSTLTIQRTQQEDSAVYLCASSLGGAGGQNEQFFGPGTRLTVL.

The chain links TRBV3-1 to TRBJ1-6; D perhaps matches TRBD1 (6 bases). V was clipped by 4 bases and J by 7 bases, with 20 bases between them. Germline CDR1 LGHDT, CDR2 YNNKEL (reference sequence). This CDR3 comprises 17 residues. The CDR3 sequence: CASSRFGDTGLNSPLHF. CDR3 nucleotide sequence: TGTGCCAGCAGCCGTTTCGGTGATACAGGGTTGAATTCACCCCTCCACTTT.

The chain has TRBV7-9 and TRBJ2-1, with D possibly matching TRBD1 (6 bases). This CDR3 comprises 13 residues. Germline-derived CDR1 and CDR2 are SEHNR and FQNEAQ (reference sequence). Trimming took 5 bases from V and 6 from J, leaving 11 bases between them. The CDR3 here is CASSLTTGNEQFF. For the CDR3, the DNA is TGTGCCAGCAGCCTCACGACAGGCAATGAGCAGTTCTTC.

This clonotype was seen more than once but under ten times. The chain combines TRBV5-1 with TRBJ1-5; maybe TRBD1 (6 bases). Deletions cut 6 bases from V and 0 bases from J, with 16 bases between. Germline V gives CDR1 SGHRS, CDR2 YFSETQ. The CDR3 has 16 residues. CDR3: CASKQGASFSNQPQHF. CDR3 in DNA: TGCGCCAGCAAACAGGGAGCCTCCTTTAGCAATCAGCCCCAGCATTTT. Variable domain in full (rest from reference TRBV5-1 and TRBJ1-5): KAGVTQTPRYLIKTRGQQVTLSCSPISGHRSVSWYQQTPGQGLQFLFEYFSETQRNKGNFPGRFSGRQFSNSRSEMNVSTLELGDSALYLCASKQGASFSNQPQHFGDGTRLSIL.

This chain links TRBV6-6 with TRBJ2-5; TRBD1 agrees at 7 bases. Germline assignment: CDR1 MNHNY and CDR2 SVGAGI (reference sequence). Trimming at V came to 6 bases and at J to 3 bases, leaving 7 bases not matched to a gene. The CDR3 sequence is 14 residues long. CDR3 loop: CASRPGTAKETQYF. The CDR3 coding sequence is TGTGCCAGCAGACCCGGGACAGCGAAAGAGACCCAGTACTTC.

This clonotype was recorded at least ten times. The chain combines TRBV29-1 with TRBJ2-1; the D is unclear. V was cut by 1 base and J by 8 bases, with 9 bases left in between. Germline CDR1 is SQVTM and CDR2 is ANQGSEA. The length of the CDR3 is 12 residues. CDR3 nucleotides: TGCAGCGTTGAAGGGGGTTCGGATGAGCAGTTCTTC. Translated: CSVEGGSDEQFF.

The CDR3 sequence is CASSHDISGRAWGNYGYTF. The DNA of the CDR3 is TGTGCCAGCAGCCACGACATTTCGGGCAGAGCCTGGGGAAACTATGGCTACACCTTC. The J gene is TRBJ1-2, the V gene TRBV6-6; D is undetermined. Germline values: CDR1 MNHNY, CDR2 SVGAGI (reference sequence). This CDR3 is built from 19 residues. Trimming left V 6 bases short and J 2 bases short, with 28 bases between.

This clonotype was recorded a few times. The CDR3 sequence: CASSQDLAVYNEQFF. CDR3 nucleotide sequence: TGCGCCAGCAGCCAAGATTTAGCTGTCTACAATGAGCAGTTCTTC. The chain employs TRBV4-3 and TRBJ2-1, with D hard to call. Trimming stripped 0 bases from V and 3 bases from J, with 9 bases between. The CDR3 is made up of 15 amino acids. The germline CDR1 and CDR2 sequences are LGHNA and YSLEER.

In this sample, this clonotype turned up many times. V usage is TRBV7-2 and J usage is TRBJ2-5, with 9 bases identical to TRBD1. In germline, CDR1 is SGHTA, CDR2 FQGNSA. This CDR3 spans 16 amino acids. V was clipped by 2 bases and J by 4 bases; unmatched bases: 8. The CDR3: CASSLSSGQGTETQYF. The CDR3 DNA follows: TGTGCCAGCAGCTTAAGTTCGGGACAGGGTACAGAGACCCAGTACTTC. Full variable domain (rest looked up from reference TRBV7-2 and TRBJ2-5): GAGVSQSPSNKVTEKGKDVELRCDPISGHTALYWYRQSLGQGLEFLIYFQGNSAPDKSGLPSDRFSAERTGGSVSTLTIQRTQQEDSAVYLCASSLSSGQGTETQYFGPGTRLLVL.

In this sample, this clonotype turned up many times. J is TRBJ2-2 and V is TRBV7-8; 10 nucleotides line up with TRBD2. V shed 0 bases and J 7 bases; nucleotides not matched to a gene: 14. The germline V gene has CDR1 SGHVS and CDR2 FQNEAQ. The CDR3 has 19 residues. The CDR3 DNA follows: TGTGCCAGCAGCTTAGCGAGGCCTAGCGGGAGTAGAGAGGTCGGGGAGCTGTTTTTT. Amino acid sequence: CASSLARPSGSREVGELFF. Together with reference TRBV7-8 and TRBJ2-2, the CDR3 gives the full variable domain: GAGVSQSPRYKVAKRGQDVALRCDPISGHVSLFWYQQALGQGPEFLTYFQNEAQLDKSGLPSDRFFAERPEGSVSTLKIQRTQQEDSAVYLCASSLARPSGSREVGELFFGEGSRLTVL.

CDR3 bases: TGTGCCAGCTCCCCGGGACAGGGTTTCTACGAGCAGTACTTC. Amino acid sequence: CASSPGQGFYEQYF. This sequence joins TRBV18 and TRBJ2-7; 9 nucleotides match TRBD1. The CDR3 is made up of 14 amino acids. V shed 6 bases and J 3 bases; nucleotides not matched to a gene: 6. Germline lookup yields CDR1 KGHSH and CDR2 LQKENI.